These 19 T cell receptor beta chains were all obtained from the same sample, sequenced in a study of T cells in Graves' hyperthyroidism and ophthalmopathy. From RNA transcripts, TCR beta CDR3 regions were amplified. TCR CDR3 regions were first amplified by RT-PCR with HTBI primers. Via MiXCR, TCRdb re-called the multiplex PCR reads, giving one row per CDR3 protein. The sample carries 550,000 to 700,000 distinct CDR3 sequences, roughly 15% recorded once. Input material: blood. The receptors originated from a woman aged 40 to 50 with Graves' ophthalmopathy.

This clonotype was detected only a few times. J is TRBJ1-1 and V is TRBV2, with D possibly being TRBD1 (5 bases). Between the trimmed V and J ends, which lost 3 bases and 6 bases, there was a span of 17 bases. CDR1 is SNHLY and CDR2 is FYNNEI in the germline V gene. The CDR3 is made up of 15 amino acids. DNA for the CDR3: TGTGCCAGCAGTGACCCCGGGGGGAGGAGCGCTGAAGCTTTCTTT. It is translated as CASSDPGGRSAEAFF. The whole variable domain, filled in from reference TRBV2 and TRBJ1-1, reads EPEVTQTPSHQVTQMGQEVILRCVPISNHLYFYWYRQILGQKVEFLVSFYNNEISEKSEIFDDQFSVERPDGSNFTLKIRSTKLEDSAMYFCASSDPGGRSAEAFFGQGTRLTVV.

This clonotype was seen at least ten times. The chain combines TRBV4-2 with TRBJ2-5, with 11 bases fitting TRBD2. The junction had 4 bases not matched to a gene; V was cut back by 4 bases and J by 3 bases. The CDR3 sequence is 15 residues long. The germline gives CDR1 LGHNA, CDR2 YNFKEQ. In DNA, the CDR3 is TGTGCCAGCAGCCGACCGGGACTAGCGGAAGAGACCCAGTACTTC. Translating it yields CASSRPGLAEETQYF.

This chain links TRBV7-2 with TRBJ2-7; 8 bases line up with TRBD2. The CDR3 has 14 residues. CDR1 and CDR2 from the germline V gene are SGHTA and FQGNSA. The ends lost 5 bases at V and 2 bases at J; junction bases unmatched: 5. As DNA, the CDR3 is TGTGCCAGCAGCCCAAAGACTAGCGCCTACGAGCAGTACTTC. Translation gives CASSPKTSAYEQYF.

This clonotype was recorded at least ten times. The J gene is TRBJ2-7, the V gene TRBV30; TRBD1 matches 9 bases. Germline CDR1 is GTSNPN and CDR2 is SVGIG (reference sequence). The CDR3 has 14 residues. V lost 0 bases, J lost 4 bases, and 4 bases stayed unmatched. The CDR3: CAWSVLGTGYEQYF. In DNA, the CDR3 is TGTGCCTGGAGTGTACTGGGGACAGGGTACGAGCAGTACTTC.

Many counts were recorded for this clonotype. The chain combines TRBV29-1 with TRBJ2-2; 8 nucleotides agree with TRBD1. V lost 3 bases, J lost 5 bases, and 2 bases stayed unmatched. The CDR3 is 13 amino acids. Germline CDR1 is SQVTM and CDR2 is ANQGSEA. CDR3 residues: CSVDRGQTGELFF. The CDR3 nucleotides are TGCAGCGTTGACAGGGGGCAAACCGGGGAGCTGTTTTTT.

This clonotype was counted a few times. CDR3 bases: TGTGCCAGCAGAACCATTGGGGCCGGGGAGCTGTTTTTT. This sequence encodes CASRTIGAGELFF. The chain recombines TRBV11-2 with TRBJ2-2; no reliable D call. Germline CDR1 reads SGHAT; CDR2 reads FQNNGV. The CDR3 has 13 residues. V shed 6 bases and J shed 6 bases, with 11 bases lying between them.

This clonotype was found a few times. CDR3 nucleotides: TGCGCCAGCAGCCAAGGTCTGGCAGGGCATCAGCCCCAGCATTTT. Amino acid sequence: CASSQGLAGHQPQHF. V usage is TRBV4-3 and J usage is TRBJ1-5; a weak D match, TRBD1 (5 bases). This CDR3 spans 15 amino acids. V lost 1 base, J lost 5 bases, and 12 bases lay in between. Germline V gene lookup returns CDR1 LGHNA and CDR2 YSLEER.

This clonotype showed up many times. The J gene is TRBJ1-2, the V gene TRBV29-1; D uncertain. CDR1 SQVTM and CDR2 ANQGSEA come from the germline V gene. This CDR3 spans 11 amino acids. The V gene lost 7 bases and the J gene lost 8 bases, with 14 bases spanning the gap. The CDR3 loop reads CSARGSTGYTF. In DNA form, the CDR3 reads TGCAGCGCCCGAGGGTCTACGGGCTACACCTTC.

The sample holds many counts of this clonotype. The chain couples TRBV5-5 to TRBJ1-1; D remains unclear. CDR3 length: 14 residues. CDR1 and CDR2 from the germline V gene are SGHKS and YYEKEE (reference sequence). Between the trimmed V and J ends, which lost 2 bases and 2 bases, there was a span of 10 bases. The CDR3 is CASSLNDANTEAFF. The CDR3 coding sequence is TGTGCCAGCAGCTTAAATGACGCCAACACTGAAGCTTTCTTT.

This clonotype was detected ten times or more. The V and J genes are TRBV2 and TRBJ2-1; TRBD1 aligns across 8 bases. The CDR3 length is 15 residues. The germline CDR1 and CDR2 sequences are SNHLY and FYNNEI. After removal of 6 bases from V and 4 bases from J, the junction contained 8 bases not matched to a gene. CDR3 sequence: CASRADRGPYNEQFF. The DNA of the CDR3 is TGTGCCAGCAGAGCTGACAGGGGACCTTACAATGAGCAGTTCTTC.

This clonotype was recorded at least ten times. The genes are TRBV15 and TRBJ2-7; 10 bases are shared with TRBD1. With 3 bases clipped from V and 3 bases from J, the junction kept 14 bases outside the gene matches. CDR1 and CDR2 (germline): LNHNV, YYDKDF (reference sequence). This CDR3 has 18 amino acids. This CDR3 is CATSSYPGTGDRRYEQYF. The CDR3 region has the DNA TGTGCCACCAGCAGTTACCCCGGGACAGGGGATAGGCGCTACGAGCAGTACTTC. Combining the CDR3 with reference TRBV15 and TRBJ2-7 gives the whole variable domain DAMVIQNPRYQVTQFGKPVTLSCSQTLNHNVMYWYQQKSSQAPKLLFHYYDKDFNNEADTPDNFQSRRPNTSFCFLDIRSPGLGDTAMYLCATSSYPGTGDRRYEQYFGPGTRLTVT.

This clonotype turned up a few times. This likely comes from a read error, as the CDR3 has no conserved phenylalanine or tryptophan at its end. The rearrangement links TRBV12-3 or TRBV12-4 to TRBJ2-4; D might be TRBD1 (6 bases). The CDR3 consists of 13 residues. Trimming cost V 1 base and J 8 bases, with 9 bases left between them. The CDR3 region is CASSLDRADIQYL. The CDR3 DNA follows: TGTGCCAGCAGTTTAGACAGGGCAGACATTCAGTACCTC.

In its sample, this clonotype was seen many times. The chain links TRBV20-1 to TRBJ2-7, with 7 positions matching TRBD2. Germline values: CDR1 DFQATT, CDR2 SNEGSKA (reference sequence). The CDR3 has 15 residues. After removal of 1 base from V and 2 bases from J, the junction contained 8 bases not matched to a gene. The CDR3 protein is CSARGGTISAYEQYF. CDR3 coding DNA: TGCAGTGCTAGAGGGGGGACTATCTCCGCCTACGAGCAGTACTTC.

V usage is TRBV6-2 or TRBV6-3 and J usage is TRBJ1-6, with D perhaps matching TRBD1 (5 bases). The CDR3 totals 14 residues. Trimming stripped 6 bases from V and 5 bases from J, with 11 bases between. CDR1 MNHEY and CDR2 SVGEGT come from the germline V gene. CDR3 region: CASRIQADNSPLHF. CDR3 nucleotides: TGTGCCAGCAGGATACAGGCTGATAATTCACCCCTCCACTTT.

In its sample, this clonotype was seen many times. CDR3 amino acids: CASRPSGLAGSYEQYF. For the CDR3, the DNA is TGTGCCAGCAGACCCTCAGGACTAGCGGGCTCCTACGAGCAGTACTTC. This chain joins TRBV6-2 or TRBV6-3 and TRBJ2-7; 11 nucleotides align to TRBD2. V gave up 6 bases and J gave up 0 bases; unmatched junction bases: 7. The CDR3 runs to 16 residues. Germline CDR1 MNHEY, CDR2 SVGEGT.

The table lists this clonotype with many counts. The chain links TRBV28 to TRBJ1-1; D is uncertain. CDR1 is MDHEN, CDR2 SYDVKM, per germline. The CDR3 contains 15 residues. With 3 bases removed from V and 3 bases from J, the gap between germline ends came to 14 bases. CDR3 amino acids: CASSLWSVGYTEAFF. The CDR3 coding sequence is TGTGCCAGCAGTTTGTGGTCAGTCGGGTACACTGAAGCTTTCTTT.

This clonotype was found many times. The chain is built from TRBV27 and TRBJ1-6; 7 nucleotides align to TRBD1. This CDR3 is 15 amino acids long. V gave up 6 bases and J gave up 3 bases; unmatched junction bases: 5. Per the germline V gene, CDR1 is MNHEY and CDR2 is SMNVEV (reference sequence). The chain's CDR3 is CASRSRGDYNSPLHF. The CDR3 DNA follows: TGTGCCAGCAGGTCCAGGGGGGACTATAATTCACCCCTCCACTTT.

The chain employs TRBV10-3 and TRBJ1-1; tentatively, D is TRBD1 (6 bases). Trimming took off 3 bases at V and 0 bases at J, with 11 bases between the two ends. The CDR3 has 15 residues. Per the germline V gene, CDR1 is ENHRY and CDR2 is SYGVKD. CDR3: CAISEQGVMNTEAFF. DNA of the CDR3: TGTGCCATCAGTGAACAGGGAGTCATGAACACTGAAGCTTTCTTT.

At least ten counts were recorded for this clonotype. The chain couples TRBV6-1 to TRBJ1-1; tentatively, D is TRBD1 (6 bases). Germline-derived CDR1 and CDR2 are MNHNS and SASEGT. The CDR3 runs to 15 residues. V lost 5 bases, J lost 5 bases, and 18 bases lay in between. The CDR3 spells CASSPLGGAGTEAFF. The CDR3 nucleotides read TGTGCCAGCAGTCCCCTGGGGGGGGCAGGTACTGAAGCTTTCTTT.